This is a list of T cell receptor beta chains from one sample in a study of T cells in Graves' hyperthyroidism and ophthalmopathy. TCRdb redid the calling of the multiplex PCR reads with MiXCR, one entry per CDR3 protein. The sample lists 240,000 or so distinct CDR3 sequences, about 17% seen once, with under 35% in the top ten. Sequencing was done on a sample of blood. These receptors were taken from a woman between 18 and 30 years old with Graves' ophthalmopathy. CDR3s include the opening cysteine and the closing phenylalanine or tryptophan. A D gene is named only where the DNA matches it firmly. Clone size, where shown, is once, few, many, or a class for clones that have expanded.

>TRBJ1-1|TRBV28|many|-
TGTGCCAGCAGACGTGGGGGGGCAGCTGAAGCTTTCTTT
CASRRGGAAEAFF
>TRBJ1-4|TRBV20-1|many|-
TGCAGTGCTAGGAAGGGGCTTTCTGCAAGACTTGCAACTAATGAAAAACTGTTTTTT
CSARKGLSARLATNEKLFF
>TRBJ2-1|TRBV7-2|many|TRBD2
TGTGCCAGCAGCTTAGCTAGCGGGAGCTCCTACAATGAGCAGTTCTTC
CASSLASGSSYNEQFF
>TRBJ2-3|TRBV5-8|many|-
TGTGCCAGCAGCCCTACATGGGGGATGGGCACAGATACGCAGTATTTT
CASSPTWGMGTDTQYF
>TRBJ2-3|TRBV7-9|many|-
TGTGCCAGCAGCTCTACCACAGATACGCAGTATTTT
CASSSTTDTQYF
>TRBJ1-2|TRBV4-1|many|TRBD1
TGCGCCAGCAGCGACGGGACAGGGGTATATGGCTACACCTTC
CASSDGTGVYGYTF
>TRBJ2-7|TRBV20-1|-|-
TGCAGTGCTAGAGAAAACCGCGGCAGATACGAGCAGTACTTC
CSARENRGRYEQYF
>TRBJ2-6|TRBV2|many|-
TGTGCCAGCAGTGAACTTCTAGGGAGGGGGGCCAACGTCCTGACTTTC
CASSELLGRGANVLTF
>TRBJ1-1|TRBV7-9|many|-
TGTGCCAGCAGACCGGGGGAAACGAACACTGAAGCTTTCTTT
CASRPGETNTEAFF
>TRBJ2-1|TRBV20-1|many|-
TGCAGTGCTGCCAATCCCCGAGGGGGCTACAATGAGCAGTTCTTC
CSAANPRGGYNEQFF
>TRBJ1-2|TRBV29-1|many|TRBD1
TGCAGCGTAGAAGGGACAGGGAAATCTCTTGGCTACACCTTC
CSVEGTGKSLGYTF
>TRBJ2-2|TRBV27|-|TRBD2
TGTGCCAGCAGTTCCTCCGGGACTAGCGTCAACACCGGGGAGCTGTTTTTT
CASSSSGTSVNTGELFF
>TRBJ1-2|TRBV20-1|many|-
TGCAGTGCTAGGGACGGGGGAGGCTATGGCTACACCTTC
CSARDGGGYGYTF
>TRBJ2-7|TRBV5-1|many|TRBD1
TGCGCCAGCAGGACTATGACAGATCCGGGACAGTCGGACGAGCAGTACTTC
CASRTMTDPGQSDEQYF
>TRBJ1-6|TRBV6-4|-|TRBD1
TGTGCCAGCAGCCTCTCCGCCGGGACAGGGCTTAATTCACCCCTCCACTTT
CASSLSAGTGLNSPLHF
>TRBJ2-2|TRBV12-3/TRBV12-4|many|TRBD1
TGTGCCAGCAGTCACTTGACAGGGGTCTCACTTAACACCGGGGAGCTGTTTTTT
CASSHLTGVSLNTGELFF
>TRBJ2-3|TRBV7-9|-|TRBD2
TGTGCCAGCAGCTCCGCAGCGGGGCGAAGCACAGATACGCAGTATTTT
CASSSAAGRSTDTQYF
>TRBJ2-1|TRBV7-9|many|-
TGTGCCAGCACCCAGCGGCAGGGCGGGCACAATGAGCAGTTCTTC
CASTQRQGGHNEQFF
>TRBJ1-1|TRBV4-3|many|TRBD1
TGCGCCAGCAGCCAAGAGTCGACAGGGGTGAGCACTGAAGCTTTCTTT
CASSQESTGVSTEAFF
>TRBJ2-3|TRBV20-1|few|TRBD2
TGCAGTCTGCTAGACACTAGCGGAACAGATACGCAGTATTTT
CSLLDTSGTDTQYF
>TRBJ2-2|TRBV19|many|TRBD1
TGTGCCAGTAGTCGCCCCCCCTCCTGGACAGGGAGAACGAACACCGGGGAGCTGTTTTTT
CASSRPPSWTGRTNTGELFF
>TRBJ1-4|TRBV9|many|-
TGTGCCAGCAGCCCGACGGTTGGAGGCAATGAAAAACTGTTTTTT
CASSPTVGGNEKLFF
>TRBJ2-3|TRBV4-3|-|TRBD2
TGCGCCAGCAGCCAAGACAGCGGGAGTTGGTGGGATACGCAGTATTTT
CASSQDSGSWWDTQYF
>TRBJ2-5|TRBV15|many|TRBD2
TGTGCCACCAGCAGAGGGACTAGCGGGAGTGGAGAGGAGACCCAGTACTTC
CATSRGTSGSGEETQYF
>TRBJ2-2|TRBV12-3/TRBV12-4|many|TRBD2
TGTGCCAGCAGTACCGCGGGGGGGGTGAACACCGGGGAGCTGTTTTTT
CASSTAGGVNTGELFF
>TRBJ1-1|TRBV19|many|-
TGTGCCAGTAGTATAGGACAGATAACGAACACTGAAGCTTTCTTT
CASSIGQITNTEAFF
>TRBJ2-7|TRBV12-5|few|-
TGTGCTAGTGGTCGGGACACCTTTTACGAGCAGTACTTC
CASGRDTFYEQYF
>TRBJ1-4|TRBV20-1|many|TRBD1
TGCAGTGCTCACAACCCTCGGACAGGGGAGGGACTGTTTTTT
CSAHNPRTGEGLFF
>TRBJ1-1|TRBV18|many|TRBD1
TGTGCCAGCTCACCATCTTGGACAGGGTCCACTGAAGCTTTCTTT
CASSPSWTGSTEAFF
>TRBJ1-5|TRBV6-2/TRBV6-3|many|-
TGTGCCAGCAGTTACGAAAGGGCCGACCAGCCCCAGCATTTT
CASSYERADQPQHF
>TRBJ1-1|TRBV5-4|many|-
TGTGCCAGCAGCTTGGTGGGGGCGTTACCTGAAGCTTTCTTT
CASSLVGALPEAFF
>TRBJ2-1|TRBV7-3|few|TRBD2
TGTGCCAGCAGCTCCCTAGCGGGAGGGCTTGATGAGCAGTTCTTC
CASSSLAGGLDEQFF
>TRBJ1-1|TRBV2|-|-
TGTGCCAGCAGTGAAGCGCCGGTCAGGAACACTGAAGCTTTCTTT
CASSEAPVRNTEAFF
>TRBJ2-1|TRBV9|many|-
TGTGCCAGCAGCGTAGTCTCCGGCAGGAGTGGATTGCAGTTCTTC
CASSVVSGRSGLQFF
>TRBJ2-3|TRBV3-1|many|TRBD2
TGTGCCAGCAGCCAAACCACTAGCGGGGGCCACGGGGATACGCAGTATTTT
CASSQTTSGGHGDTQYF
>TRBJ1-2|TRBV28|many|TRBD1
TGTGCCAGCAGAGTAGACAGGGCGGACTATGGCTACACCTTC
CASRVDRADYGYTF
>TRBJ2-3|TRBV20-1|many|-
TGCAGTGCCGAGTCGGGGTACACTAGCACAGATACGCAGTATTTT
CSAESGYTSTDTQYF
>TRBJ2-1|TRBV20-1|many|-
TGCAGTGCTAGTGGAGGTGCGGACAAGACCTACAATGAGCAGTTCTTC
CSASGGADKTYNEQFF
>TRBJ1-4|TRBV7-9|many|-
TGTGCCAGCAGTCATGACAGGAACAAAGAAAAACTGTTTTTT
CASSHDRNKEKLFF
>TRBJ1-5|TRBV19|few|-
TGTGCCAGTAGTATAGGGACAGTCAATCAGCCCCAGCATTTT
CASSIGTVNQPQHF
>TRBJ1-1|TRBV2|-|TRBD1
TGTGCCAGCAGTGAACAGGGGGCATTAGCTGAAGCTTTCTTT
CASSEQGALAEAFF
>TRBJ1-1|TRBV6-1|many|-
TGTGCCAGCAGTGCAGGGGCATATATCTTGAACACTGAAGCTTTCTTT
CASSAGAYILNTEAFF
>TRBJ2-1|TRBV10-3|-|TRBD2
TGTGCCATCAGTCTAGCGGGCCCCTACAATGAGCAGTTCTTC
CAISLAGPYNEQFF
>TRBJ1-2|TRBV7-9|many|-
TGTGCCAGCAGCTTAGTGGTAGCGGGCTACACCTTC
CASSLVVAGYTF
>TRBJ2-1|TRBV29-1|many|TRBD2
TGCAGCGTTGTAAATAGCGGGAGTAGCTCTGAGCAGTTCTTC
CSVVNSGSSSEQFF
>TRBJ2-7|TRBV27|many|-
TGTGCCAGCAGAACCGACAGTTGGAGCTCCTACGAGCAGTACTTC
CASRTDSWSSYEQYF
>TRBJ2-3|TRBV24-1|many|-
TGTGCCACCAGTGACCATCCGGGGACCCGCACAGATACGCAGTATTTT
CATSDHPGTRTDTQYF
>TRBJ1-1|TRBV11-2|many|-
TGTGCCAGCAGCTTAGTGGGCCAGCCTATGAACACTGAAGCTTTCTTT
CASSLVGQPMNTEAFF
>TRBJ2-6|TRBV27|many|TRBD1
TGTGCCAGCAGTTCGATAATCCACAGGGGGCGATCTGGGGCCAACGTCCTGACTTTC
CASSSIIHRGRSGANVLTF
>TRBJ1-4|TRBV3-1|many|TRBD1
TGTGCCAGCAGCCAAGCAGGGGGTTTCTCTAATGAAAAACTGTTTTTT
CASSQAGGFSNEKLFF
>TRBJ2-5|TRBV10-1|many|TRBD2
TGCGCCAGCAGTGCTACTAGCGGCCAAGAGGCCCAGTACTTC
CASSATSGQEAQYF
>TRBJ1-2|TRBV6-1|-|TRBD1
TGTGCCAGCAGTATTGGGACAGGGGCGGTCGGCTACACCTTC
CASSIGTGAVGYTF
>TRBJ2-7|TRBV20-1|many|-
TGCAGTGCTAGAGACACCCTGGGTGGGTCCGAGCAGTACTTC
CSARDTLGGSEQYF
>TRBJ2-2|TRBV6-1|many|-
TGTGCCAGCGGTCCGGCAAACACCGGGGAGCTGTTTTTT
CASGPANTGELFF
>TRBJ1-1|TRBV5-5|many|-
TGTGCCAGCAGCTTGGATCTGGGAGGGGAAGCTTTCTTT
CASSLDLGGEAFF
>TRBJ1-4|TRBV19|-|-
TGTGCCAGTAGTATAACATTGGACGGAGAAAAACTGTTTTTT
CASSITLDGEKLFF
>TRBJ2-7|TRBV6-1|many|TRBD2
TGTGCCAGCAGTGACACTAGCGGGAGGGCCTACGAGCAGTACTTC
CASSDTSGRAYEQYF